These 14 T cell receptor beta chains originate from one sample sequenced in a study of blood T cell repertoires in COVID-19. The repertoire was sequenced with immunoSEQ multiplex PCR; TCRdb's copy has only in-frame clones and lacks some. The sample carries 50,000 or so clones, approximately 83% recorded once. Material: peripheral blood. These receptors all come from a man aged 35 to 55 with acute or convalescent COVID-19.

The chain employs TRBV6-5 and TRBJ1-6; 9 bases match TRBD1. This CDR3 is built from 15 residues. The V gene end was trimmed by 0 bases and the J gene end by 6 bases; junction bases not matched to a gene: 0. CDR1 and CDR2 from the germline V gene are MNHEY and SVGAGI. CDR3 coding DNA: TGTGCCAGCAGTTACTCGGGACAGGGTAATTCACCCCTCCACTTT. As protein: CASSYSGQGNSPLHF.

V usage is TRBV11-2 and J usage is TRBJ2-2; possible D gene TRBD2, 5 bases. The V end was cut by 2 bases, the J end by 3 bases, with 10 bases between. The germline V gene has CDR1 SGHAT and CDR2 FQNNGV. The CDR3 consists of 15 residues. Written as DNA, the CDR3 is TGTGCCAGCAGCTTATCCCCGGACTACACCGGGGAGCTGTTTTTT. This gives the protein CASSLSPDYTGELFF.

The V gene is TRBV4-1, the J gene TRBJ2-6; TRBD1 agrees at 7 bases. V lost 3 bases and J lost 0; bases outside the gene matches: 8. There are 18 residues in the CDR3. Germline CDR1 and CDR2: MGHRA and YSYEKL. Written as DNA, the CDR3 is TGCGCCAGCAGCCAGAAAGGACAGGTACCCTCTGGGGCCAACGTCCTGACTTTC. Translating gives CASSQKGQVPSGANVLTF.

The CDR3: CASSRATSGGGTQYF. CDR3 coding DNA: TGTGCCAGTAGTAGAGCAACTAGCGGGGGAGGAACCCAGTACTTC. The chain links TRBV19 to TRBJ2-5; 11 bases align to TRBD2. CDR1 is LNHDA, CDR2 SQIVND, per germline (reference sequence). CDR3 size: 15 residues. With V trimmed by 4 bases and J by 8 bases, 9 bases remained unmatched.

The chain is built from TRBV6-5 and TRBJ1-4; the match to TRBD1 covers 7 bases. The CDR3 covers 15 residues. Trimming at V came to 6 bases and at J to 2 bases, leaving 6 bases not matched to a gene. Germline loops: CDR1 MNHEY, CDR2 SVGAGI. The CDR3 loop is CASRMDRTTNEKLFF. DNA for the CDR3: TGTGCCAGCAGGATGGACAGGACGACTAATGAAAAACTGTTTTTT.

This sequence joins TRBV5-4 and TRBJ1-4, with D hard to call. This CDR3 has 16 amino acids. Trimming shortened V by 2 bases and J by 0 bases, and 11 bases separated the two germline ends. CDR1 SGHNT and CDR2 YYREEE come from the germline V gene (reference sequence). CDR3 nucleotide sequence: TGTGCCAGCAGCTTCAGAAGCGGTGCAACTAATGAAAAACTGTTTTTT. This sequence encodes CASSFRSGATNEKLFF.

This rearrangement joins TRBV19 to TRBJ1-2; 8 bases are a match to TRBD1. The germline V gene encodes CDR1 LNHDA and CDR2 SQIVND (reference sequence). V lost 2 bases, J lost 4 bases, and 12 bases stayed unmatched. The CDR3 covers 17 residues. The CDR3 is CASSILTGTGTFYGYTF. The CDR3 DNA follows: TGTGCCAGTAGTATATTGACCGGGACAGGAACCTTCTATGGCTACACCTTC.

V gene TRBV19 combines with J gene TRBJ2-2, with D possibly matching TRBD2 (5 bases). The CDR3 contains 15 residues. Trimming cost V 5 bases and J 1 base, with 11 bases left between them. Per the germline V gene, CDR1 is LNHDA and CDR2 is SQIVND (reference sequence). CDR3 loop: CASSRGARNTGELFF. The CDR3 coding sequence is TGTGCCAGTAGTCGGGGAGCCAGGAACACCGGGGAGCTGTTTTTT.

This CDR3 is CASSLPGYRGPLTGELFF. In nucleotides, the CDR3 is TGTGCCAGCAGCCTTCCGGGATACAGGGGGCCTCTGACCGGGGAGCTGTTTTTT. The chain has TRBV11-2 and TRBJ2-2; TRBD1 agrees at 9 bases. Germline V gene sequence: CDR1 SGHAT, CDR2 FQNNGV. V shed 5 bases and J 5 bases; nucleotides not matched to a gene: 15. The CDR3 has 18 amino acids.

The chain carries TRBV3-1 (or the pseudogene TRBV3-2) and TRBJ1-2; unclear D gene. Germline V CDR1 and CDR2: LGHDT, YNNKEL (reference sequence). The V and J ends lost 3 bases and 10 bases respectively, with 18 bases between them. This CDR3 has 14 residues. The CDR3 is CASSQPGGSSDYTF. The CDR3 region has the DNA TGTGCCAGCAGCCAGCCGGGAGGGAGTAGTGACTACACCTTC.

The rearrangement uses TRBV19 and TRBJ1-2, with D possibly TRBD1 on 6 matching bases. Looked up from germline, CDR1 is LNHDA and CDR2 is SQIVND (reference sequence). This CDR3 has 15 amino acids. V was shortened by 3 bases and J by 8 bases, with 19 bases between the two germline ends. The CDR3 loop reads CASSIQWPTGRGYTF. In nucleotides, the CDR3 is TGTGCCAGTAGTATCCAATGGCCTACAGGGAGAGGCTACACCTTC.

V gene TRBV4-1 combines with J gene TRBJ2-3; D is unclear. The length of the CDR3 is 14 residues. Trimming took 0 bases from V and 6 from J, leaving 10 bases between them. Germline CDR1 reads MGHRA; CDR2 reads YSYEKL. CDR3 amino acids: CASSQDPRSDTQYF. DNA for the CDR3: TGCGCCAGCAGCCAAGATCCCAGGTCGGATACGCAGTATTTT.

To note about this clone: The identical CDR3 is also encoded by other nucleotide sequences in the sample. The chain is built from TRBV7-2 and TRBJ1-1; 8 nucleotides match TRBD1. CDR1 is SGHTA and CDR2 is FQGNSA in the germline V gene. V gave up 1 base and J gave up 4 bases; unmatched junction bases: 2. The CDR3 length is 14 residues. CDR3 protein: CASSLGGQGTEAFF. The CDR3 region has the DNA TGTGCCAGCAGCTTAGGAGGACAGGGCACTGAAGCTTTCTTT.

In this sample, this clone turned up once. The chain combines TRBV19 with TRBJ1-1; D possibly corresponds to TRBD1 (5 bases). Germline V gene sequence: CDR1 LNHDA, CDR2 SQIVND (reference sequence). The CDR3 totals 14 residues. V gave up 6 bases and J gave up 0 bases, with 11 bases separating them. Written as DNA, the CDR3 is TGTGCCAGTAGCCTTAGGGGAATGAACACTGAAGCTTTCTTT. Residues: CASSLRGMNTEAFF.